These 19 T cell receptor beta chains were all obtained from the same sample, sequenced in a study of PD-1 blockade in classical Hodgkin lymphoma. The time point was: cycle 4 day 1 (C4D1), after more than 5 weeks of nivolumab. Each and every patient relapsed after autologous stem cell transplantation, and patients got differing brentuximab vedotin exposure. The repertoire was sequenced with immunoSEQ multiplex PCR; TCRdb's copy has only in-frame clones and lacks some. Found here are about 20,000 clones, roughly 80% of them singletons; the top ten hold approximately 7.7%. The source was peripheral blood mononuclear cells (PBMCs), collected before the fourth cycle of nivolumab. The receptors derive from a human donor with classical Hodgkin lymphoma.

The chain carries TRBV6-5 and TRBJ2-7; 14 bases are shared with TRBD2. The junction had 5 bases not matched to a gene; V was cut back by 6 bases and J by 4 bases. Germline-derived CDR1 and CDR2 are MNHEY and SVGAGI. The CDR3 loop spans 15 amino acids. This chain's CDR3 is CASRAGLAGVYEQYF. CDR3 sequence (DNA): TGTGCCAGCAGGGCGGGACTAGCGGGAGTTTACGAGCAGTACTTC.

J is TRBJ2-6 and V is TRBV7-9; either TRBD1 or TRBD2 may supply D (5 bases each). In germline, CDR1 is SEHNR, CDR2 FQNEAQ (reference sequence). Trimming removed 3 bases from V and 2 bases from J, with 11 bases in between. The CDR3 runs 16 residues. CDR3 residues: CASSFFREPGANVLTF. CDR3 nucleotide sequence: TGTGCCAGCAGCTTCTTCAGGGAGCCTGGGGCCAACGTCCTGACTTTC. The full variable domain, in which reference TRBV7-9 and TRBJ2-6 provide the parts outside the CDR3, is DTGVSQNPRHKITKRGQNVTFRCDPISEHNRLYWYRQTLGQGPEFLTYFQNEAQLEKSRLLSDRFSAERPKGSFSTLEIQRTEQGDSAMYLCASSFFREPGANVLTFGAGSRLTVL.

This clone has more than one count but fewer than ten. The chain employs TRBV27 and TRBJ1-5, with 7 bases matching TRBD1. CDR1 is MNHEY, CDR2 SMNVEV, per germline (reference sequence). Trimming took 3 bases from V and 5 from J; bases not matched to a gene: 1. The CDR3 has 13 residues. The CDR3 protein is CASSFGTDQPQHF. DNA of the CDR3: TGTGCCAGCAGTTTTGGGACAGATCAGCCCCAGCATTTT.

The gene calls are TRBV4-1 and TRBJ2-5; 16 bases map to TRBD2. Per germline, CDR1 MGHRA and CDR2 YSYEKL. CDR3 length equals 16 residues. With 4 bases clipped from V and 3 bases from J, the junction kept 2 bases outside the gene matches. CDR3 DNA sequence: TGCGCCAGCAGCCTCGGGACTAGCGGGGGGGAAGAGACCCAGTACTTC. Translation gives CASSLGTSGGEETQYF.

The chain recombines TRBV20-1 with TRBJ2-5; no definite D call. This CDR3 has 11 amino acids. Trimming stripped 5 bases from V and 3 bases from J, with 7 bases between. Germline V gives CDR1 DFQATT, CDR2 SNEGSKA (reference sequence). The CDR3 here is CSAVQEETQYF. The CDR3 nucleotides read TGCAGTGCTGTCCAGGAAGAGACCCAGTACTTC.

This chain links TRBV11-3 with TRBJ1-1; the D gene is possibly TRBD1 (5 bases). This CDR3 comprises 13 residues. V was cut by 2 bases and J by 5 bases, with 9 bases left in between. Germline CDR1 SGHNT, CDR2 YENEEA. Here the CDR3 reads CASSLQGRTEAFF. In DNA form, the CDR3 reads TGTGCCAGCAGCTTACAGGGTCGGACTGAAGCTTTCTTT.

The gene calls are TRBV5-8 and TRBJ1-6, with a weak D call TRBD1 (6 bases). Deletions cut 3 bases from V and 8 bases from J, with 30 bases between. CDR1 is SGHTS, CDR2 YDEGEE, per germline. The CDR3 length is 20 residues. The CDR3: CASSSTGDWVGAHSHSPLHF. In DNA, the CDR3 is TGTGCCAGCAGCTCAACAGGAGACTGGGTGGGGGCGCACAGTCATTCACCCCTCCACTTT.

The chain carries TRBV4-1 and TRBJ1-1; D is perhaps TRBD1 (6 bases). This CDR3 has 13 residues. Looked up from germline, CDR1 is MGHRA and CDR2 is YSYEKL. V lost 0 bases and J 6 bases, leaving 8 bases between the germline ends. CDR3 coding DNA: TGCGCCAGCAGCCAAGAGAGGGGGGCTGAAGCTTTCTTT. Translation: CASSQERGAEAFF.

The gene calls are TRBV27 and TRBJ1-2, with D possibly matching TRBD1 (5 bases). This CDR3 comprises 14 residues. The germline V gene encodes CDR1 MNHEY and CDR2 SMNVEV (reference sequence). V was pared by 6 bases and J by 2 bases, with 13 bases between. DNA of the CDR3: TGTGCCAGCAGCGCGGGACCGTCGAACTATGGCTACACCTTC. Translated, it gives CASSAGPSNYGYTF.

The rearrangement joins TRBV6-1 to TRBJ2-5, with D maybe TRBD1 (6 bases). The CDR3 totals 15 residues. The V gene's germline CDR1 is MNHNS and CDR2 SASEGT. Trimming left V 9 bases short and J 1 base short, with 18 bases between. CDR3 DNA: TGTGCCAGTTTTATGGGGGCAGGGGTCCAAGAGACCCAGTACTTC. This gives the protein CASFMGAGVQETQYF.

The CDR3 region has the DNA TGCGCCAGCAGCTTGGGAGGATCCTCCTACGAGCAGTACTTC. It codes for CASSLGGSSYEQYF. The chain recombines TRBV5-1 with TRBJ2-7; D is unclear. The CDR3 is 14 residues long. V dropped 0 bases and J dropped 0 bases, with 7 bases sitting between them. Germline CDR1 reads SGHRS; CDR2 reads YFSETQ.

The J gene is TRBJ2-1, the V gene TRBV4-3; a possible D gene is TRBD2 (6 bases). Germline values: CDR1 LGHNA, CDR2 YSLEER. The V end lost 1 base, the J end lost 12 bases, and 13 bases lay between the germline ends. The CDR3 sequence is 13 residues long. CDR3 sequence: CASSQGRDRVQFF. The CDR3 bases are TGCGCCAGCAGCCAAGGGCGGGATCGGGTGCAGTTCTTC.

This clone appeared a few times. In DNA, the CDR3 is TGTGCCAGTAGTATAGCCGGGACTGTGTTTTACTTC. Amino acids: CASSIAGTVFYF. The chain recombines TRBV19 with TRBJ2-5; maybe TRBD2 (6 bases). CDR1 and CDR2 from the germline V gene are LNHDA and SQIVND (reference sequence). Trimming took 1 base from V and 14 from J, leaving 14 bases between them. The CDR3 has 12 amino acids.

For the CDR3, the DNA is TGTGCCAGCTCACTGATGACAGAAAACTATGGCTACACCTTC. This codes for CASSLMTENYGYTF. The chain links TRBV18 to TRBJ1-2; D is perhaps TRBD1 (5 bases). V was trimmed by 4 bases and J by 2 bases, leaving 11 bases between them. The germline V gene encodes CDR1 KGHSH and CDR2 LQKENI. The CDR3 totals 14 residues.

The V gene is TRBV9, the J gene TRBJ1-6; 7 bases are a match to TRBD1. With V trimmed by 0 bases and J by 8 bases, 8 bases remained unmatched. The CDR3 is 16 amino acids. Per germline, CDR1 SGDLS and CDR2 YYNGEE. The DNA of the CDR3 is TGTGCCAGCAGCGTAGGGAGGGGGCTAGGATATTCACCCCTCCACTTT. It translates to CASSVGRGLGYSPLHF.

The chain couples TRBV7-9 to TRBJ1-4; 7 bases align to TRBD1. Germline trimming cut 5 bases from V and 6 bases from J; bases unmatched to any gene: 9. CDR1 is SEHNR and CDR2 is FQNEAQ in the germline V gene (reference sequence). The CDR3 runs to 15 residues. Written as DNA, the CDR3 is TGTGCCAGCAGCCCGAAAACAGGGGAGGATGAAAAACTGTTTTTT. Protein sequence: CASSPKTGEDEKLFF.

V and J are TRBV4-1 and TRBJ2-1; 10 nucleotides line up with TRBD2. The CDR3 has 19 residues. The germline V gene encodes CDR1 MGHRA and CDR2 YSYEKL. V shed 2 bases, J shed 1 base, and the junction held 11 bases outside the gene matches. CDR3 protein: CASSQWGASSGRSYNEQFF. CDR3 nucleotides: TGCGCCAGCAGCCAATGGGGGGCTAGTAGCGGGAGGTCCTACAATGAGCAGTTCTTC.

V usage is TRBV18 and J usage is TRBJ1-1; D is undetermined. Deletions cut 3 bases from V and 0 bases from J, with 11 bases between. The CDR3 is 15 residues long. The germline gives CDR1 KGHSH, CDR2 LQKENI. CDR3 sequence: CASSPAQRMNTEAFF. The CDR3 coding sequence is TGTGCCAGCTCACCGGCACAGAGAATGAACACTGAAGCTTTCTTT.

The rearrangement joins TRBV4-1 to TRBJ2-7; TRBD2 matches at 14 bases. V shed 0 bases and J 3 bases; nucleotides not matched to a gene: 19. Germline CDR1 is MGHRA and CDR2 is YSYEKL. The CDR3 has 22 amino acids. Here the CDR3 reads CASSQERPSPGLAGDWYYEQYF. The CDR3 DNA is TGCGCCAGCAGCCAAGAGAGGCCCTCTCCGGGACTAGCGGGAGATTGGTACTACGAGCAGTACTTC.